The rows below give T cell receptor beta chains drawn from one sample of a study of siplizumab effects on memory and regulatory T cells. Clones were sequenced by immunoSEQ multiplex PCR, and TCRdb holds only the in-frame ones, with some missing. The data hold 70,000 to 90,000 clones, with 80% to 90% observed a single time. The sequencing sample was made of CD4+ T cells sorted from blood. Receptors were obtained from a human donor in good health. The CDR3 runs from the conserved cysteine through the conserved F or W. A D gene is named only where the DNA matches it firmly. Rows give clone size only sometimes, using once, few, many, or a class for an expanded clone.

V gene: TRBV6-5
clone size: -
J gene: TRBJ1-1
D gene: TRBD1
CDR3 protein: CASSFSGQGSEAFF
CDR3 DNA: TGTGCCAGCAGTTTTTCCGGACAGGGGTCAGAAGCTTTCTTT

V gene: TRBV5-1
clone size: -
J gene: TRBJ1-6
D gene: -
CDR3 protein: CASSSTTSSSYNSPLHF
CDR3 DNA: TGCGCCAGCAGCTCAACGACCTCGAGCTCCTATAATTCACCCCTCCACTTT

V gene: TRBV10-3
clone size: -
J gene: TRBJ2-3
D gene: TRBD2
CDR3 protein: CAIRTGEGSTDTQYF
CDR3 DNA: TGTGCCATCAGGACGGGGGAGGGTAGCACAGATACGCAGTATTTT

V gene: TRBV6-5
clone size: -
J gene: TRBJ1-1
D gene: -
CDR3 protein: CASSRGQRNTEAFF
CDR3 DNA: TGTGCCAGCAGTCGAGGGCAGAGGAACACTGAAGCTTTCTTT

V gene: TRBV7-7
clone size: -
J gene: TRBJ2-2
D gene: -
CDR3 protein: CASSLVDTGELFF
CDR3 DNA: TGTGCTAGCAGCTTAGTCGACACCGGGGAGCTGTTTTTT

V gene: TRBV30
clone size: -
J gene: TRBJ2-7
D gene: TRBD1
CDR3 protein: CAWSEGQGAPQYF
CDR3 DNA: TGTGCCTGGAGTGAGGGACAGGGGGCTCCCCAGTACTTC

V gene: TRBV28
clone size: -
J gene: TRBJ2-7
D gene: TRBD2
CDR3 protein: CASSTGTSGIYEQYF
CDR3 DNA: TGTGCCAGCAGTACGGGGACTAGCGGGATCTACGAGCAGTACTTC

V gene: TRBV18
clone size: -
J gene: TRBJ2-1
D gene: TRBD2
CDR3 protein: CASSHGTSGAYNEQFF
CDR3 DNA: TGTGCCAGCTCACACGGGACTAGCGGAGCGTACAATGAGCAGTTCTTC

V gene: TRBV12-1
clone size: -
J gene: TRBJ1-4
D gene: -
CDR3 protein: CASSHVQKDEKLFF
CDR3 DNA: TGTGCCAGCAGCCACGTCCAGAAAGATGAAAAACTGTTTTTT

V gene: TRBV19
clone size: -
J gene: TRBJ1-5
D gene: TRBD1
CDR3 protein: CASRNPGTDSNQPQHF
CDR3 DNA: TGTGCCAGTAGGAACCCCGGGACAGATAGCAATCAGCCCCAGCATTTT

V gene: TRBV18
clone size: few
J gene: TRBJ2-2
D gene: -
CDR3 protein: CASSPGNLETGELFF
CDR3 DNA: TGTGCCAGCTCACCAGGGAACCTGGAGACCGGGGAGCTGTTTTTT

V gene: TRBV6-5
clone size: -
J gene: TRBJ2-7
D gene: -
CDR3 protein: CASSYRERKYEQYF
CDR3 DNA: TGTGCCAGCAGTTACAGGGAGAGGAAATACGAGCAGTACTTC

V gene: TRBV5-4
clone size: -
J gene: TRBJ2-5
D gene: -
CDR3 protein: CASSLERVGETQYF
CDR3 DNA: TGTGCCAGCAGCTTGGAAAGGGTCGGAGAGACCCAGTACTTC

V gene: TRBV5-1
clone size: -
J gene: TRBJ2-5
D gene: -
CDR3 protein: CASSSQETQYF
CDR3 DNA: TGCGCCAGCAGCTCACAAGAGACCCAGTACTTC

V gene: TRBV11-3
clone size: -
J gene: TRBJ2-3
D gene: -
CDR3 protein: CASSLDGLTQYF
CDR3 DNA: TGTGCCAGCAGCTTAGATGGCCTTACGCAGTATTTT

V gene: TRBV14
clone size: -
J gene: TRBJ2-2
D gene: TRBD2
CDR3 protein: CASSHGGRVSGRLSGELFF
CDR3 DNA: TGTGCCAGCAGTCATGGCGGGCGGGTCAGCGGGAGACTTTCCGGGGAGCTGTTTTTT

V gene: TRBV7-9
clone size: -
J gene: TRBJ2-5
D gene: -
CDR3 protein: CASSLAGAGSETQYF
CDR3 DNA: TGTGCCAGCAGCTTAGCGGGGGCCGGGTCGGAGACCCAGTACTTC

V gene: TRBV11-3
clone size: -
J gene: TRBJ1-6
D gene: -
CDR3 protein: CASSLGDNSPLHF
CDR3 DNA: TGTGCCAGCAGCTTAGGAGATAATTCACCCCTCCACTTT

V gene: TRBV2
clone size: -
J gene: TRBJ2-1
D gene: TRBD2
CDR3 protein: CASSESLAGGYNEQFF
CDR3 DNA: TGTGCCAGCAGTGAGTCGTTAGCGGGGGGGTACAATGAGCAGTTCTTC

V gene: TRBV5-1
clone size: -
J gene: TRBJ1-1
D gene: -
CDR3 protein: CASSLVYQGPIARHTEAFF
CDR3 DNA: TGCGCCAGCAGCTTGGTATACCAGGGCCCCATCGCCCGCCACACTGAAGCTTTCTTT

V gene: TRBV19
clone size: -
J gene: TRBJ1-2
D gene: -
CDR3 protein: CASSLLQSIGGYTF
CDR3 DNA: TGTGCCAGTAGCCTTCTACAGTCCATTGGGGGCTACACCTTC

V gene: TRBV6-1
clone size: -
J gene: TRBJ2-3
D gene: -
CDR3 protein: CASSERTSPADTQYF
CDR3 DNA: TGTGCCAGCAGTGAAAGAACTAGCCCTGCAGATACGCAGTATTTT

V gene: TRBV6-4
clone size: once
J gene: TRBJ2-7
D gene: -
CDR3 protein: CASSDIGFSYEQYF
CDR3 DNA: TGTGCCAGCAGTGACATTGGGTTTTCCTACGAGCAGTACTTC

V gene: TRBV2
clone size: -
J gene: TRBJ1-1
D gene: -
CDR3 protein: CASSPPPQPNTEAFF
CDR3 DNA: TGTGCCAGCAGTCCACCACCGCAACCGAACACTGAAGCTTTCTTT

V gene: TRBV18
clone size: once
J gene: TRBJ2-1
D gene: TRBD2
CDR3 protein: CASSLLAESYNEQFF
CDR3 DNA: TGTGCCAGCTCTCTACTAGCGGAGTCCTACAATGAGCAGTTCTTC

V gene: TRBV7-2
clone size: -
J gene: TRBJ2-3
D gene: -
CDR3 protein: CASSSGVADYTDTQYF
CDR3 DNA: TGTGCCAGCAGCTCCGGAGTAGCGGATTACACAGATACGCAGTATTTT

V gene: TRBV27
clone size: -
J gene: TRBJ2-3
D gene: TRBD2
CDR3 protein: CASSSLTSGTDTQYF
CDR3 DNA: TGTGCCAGCAGTTCCTTGACTAGCGGCACAGATACGCAGTATTTT

V gene: TRBV19
clone size: -
J gene: TRBJ2-2
D gene: TRBD2
CDR3 protein: CASKGLTSGRTWGTGELFF
CDR3 DNA: TGTGCCAGTAAGGGGTTGACTAGCGGGAGAACGTGGGGTACCGGGGAGCTGTTTTTT

V gene: TRBV5-1
clone size: -
J gene: TRBJ2-5
D gene: -
CDR3 protein: CASNDGTQETQYF
CDR3 DNA: TGCGCCAGCAACGACGGGACCCAAGAGACCCAGTACTTC

V gene: TRBV18
clone size: once
J gene: TRBJ2-1
D gene: TRBD2
CDR3 protein: CASSPSGLSYNEQFF
CDR3 DNA: TGTGCCAGCTCACCTAGCGGGTTGTCCTACAATGAGCAGTTCTTC

V gene: TRBV7-2
clone size: -
J gene: TRBJ1-4
D gene: -
CDR3 protein: CASSLARNEKLFF
CDR3 DNA: TGTGCCAGCAGCTTAGCGCGCAATGAAAAACTGTTTTTT

V gene: TRBV15
clone size: -
J gene: TRBJ2-1
D gene: -
CDR3 protein: CATSRDRGSYNEQFF
CDR3 DNA: TGTGCCACCAGCAGAGATCGCGGGTCCTACAATGAGCAGTTCTTC

V gene: TRBV7-9
clone size: -
J gene: TRBJ2-1
D gene: TRBD1
CDR3 protein: CASSVGQARGEQFF
CDR3 DNA: TGTGCCAGCAGCGTGGGACAGGCTCGAGGTGAGCAGTTCTTC